This is a list of T cell receptor beta chains from one sample in a study of T cell responses to AZD1222 COVID-19 vaccine. Data came from immunoSEQ multiplex PCR; TCRdb stores just in-frame clones and leaves some out. The sample holds roughly 97,000 clones; around nine tenths are singletons and the top ten take roughly 2.8%. Sample: peripheral blood, taken on day 0 of AZD1222 vaccination. All receptors come from an adult in good health. Both conserved end residues are part of each CDR3. D genes are given only for firm matches. Clone size is not always given. Where it is, it says once, few, many or a class for expanded clones.

12,TRBV28,TRBJ1-1,.,.,CASNLRDNEAFF,TGTGCCAGCAACCTCCGGGACAATGAAGCTTTCTTT
15,TRBV5-1,TRBJ2-7,.,TRBD2,CASSSSSGGQDEQYF,TGCGCCAGCAGCTCCTCTAGCGGGGGGCAGGACGAGCAGTACTTC
15,TRBV3-1/TRBV3-2,TRBJ1-1,.,.,CASSAQPQVVTEAFF,TGTGCCAGCAGCGCACAGCCCCAGGTGGTTACTGAAGCTTTCTTT
14,TRBV2,TRBJ1-1,.,TRBD1,CASRVTGKGTEAFF,TGTGCCAGCAGAGTGACAGGGAAAGGCACTGAAGCTTTCTTT
12,TRBV12-3/TRBV12-4,TRBJ1-1,once,.,CASSQGNTEAFF,TGTGCCAGCAGTCAAGGGAATACTGAAGCTTTCTTT
12,TRBV6-2/TRBV6-3,TRBJ1-5,once,.,CASSYSGGPQHF,TGTGCCAGCAGTTACTCGGGGGGGCCCCAGCATTTT
14,TRBV27,TRBJ1-6,few,.,CASSPRWDNSPLHF,TGTGCCAGCAGTCCACGTTGGGATAATTCACCCCTCCACTTT
14,TRBV11-1,TRBJ2-4,.,.,CASSPSHTKNIQYF,TGTGCCAGCAGCCCATCCCATACGAAAAACATTCAGTACTTC
12,TRBV27,TRBJ2-3,.,.,CASSHLTDTQYF,TGTGCCAGCAGTCACCTTACAGATACGCAGTATTTT
12,TRBV29-1,TRBJ2-7,.,.,CSVDRGSSEQYF,TGCAGCGTTGATCGGGGTAGTAGCGAGCAGTACTTC
15,TRBV6-5,TRBJ2-1,.,TRBD1,CASSYSGEGANEQFF,TGTGCCAGCAGTTACTCGGGCGAGGGGGCAAATGAGCAGTTCTTC
14,TRBV19,TRBJ1-3,.,.,CASSIDKTGNTIYF,TGTGCCAGTAGTATTGACAAAACTGGAAACACCATATATTTT
13,TRBV28,TRBJ1-4,.,.,CATGFIGNEKLFF,TGTGCCACGGGGTTCATTGGTAATGAAAAACTGTTTTTT
15,TRBV7-3,TRBJ2-3,.,.,CASSTSTASTDTQYF,TGTGCCAGCAGCACCTCTACCGCTAGCACAGATACGCAGTATTTT
15,TRBV5-6,TRBJ1-2,.,.,CASSLGFGPSKGYTF,TGTGCCAGCAGCTTGGGTTTTGGCCCATCTAAGGGCTACACCTTC
13,TRBV6-5,TRBJ2-6,.,.,CASLSVGANVLTF,TGTGCCAGCCTCTCAGTCGGGGCCAACGTCCTGACTTTC
16,TRBV10-3,TRBJ1-6,.,.,CATAGTVSSYNSPLHF,TGTGCCACCGCCGGGACGGTGAGCTCCTATAATTCACCCCTCCACTTT
13,TRBV19,TRBJ1-1,.,TRBD1,CASVSGGFTEAFF,TGTGCCTCGGTGTCAGGGGGTTTCACTGAAGCTTTCTTT
14,TRBV4-1,TRBJ1-5,.,TRBD1,CASSQGTGRQPQHF,TGCGCCAGCAGCCAGGGGACAGGCCGACAGCCCCAGCATTTT
14,TRBV2,TRBJ2-3,.,.,CASRMEFSTDTQYF,TGTGCCAGCAGGATGGAGTTCAGCACAGATACGCAGTATTTT